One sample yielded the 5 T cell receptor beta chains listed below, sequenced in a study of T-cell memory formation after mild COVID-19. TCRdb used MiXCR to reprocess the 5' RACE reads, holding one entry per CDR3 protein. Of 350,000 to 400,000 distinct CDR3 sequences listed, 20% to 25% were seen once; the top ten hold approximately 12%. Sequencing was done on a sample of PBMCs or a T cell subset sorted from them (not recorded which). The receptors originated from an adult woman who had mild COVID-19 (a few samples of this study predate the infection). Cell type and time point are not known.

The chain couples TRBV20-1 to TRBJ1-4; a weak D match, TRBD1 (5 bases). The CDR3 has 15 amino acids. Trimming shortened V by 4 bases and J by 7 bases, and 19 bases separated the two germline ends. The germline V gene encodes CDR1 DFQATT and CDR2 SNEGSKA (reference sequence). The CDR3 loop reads CSANSAKGTGEKLFF. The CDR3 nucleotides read TGCAGTGCTAACTCCGCAAAGGGGACGGGTGAAAAACTGTTTTTT.

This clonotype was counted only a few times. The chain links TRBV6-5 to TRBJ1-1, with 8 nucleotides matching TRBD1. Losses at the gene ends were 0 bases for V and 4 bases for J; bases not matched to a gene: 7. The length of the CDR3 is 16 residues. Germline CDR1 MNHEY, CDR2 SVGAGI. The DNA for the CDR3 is TGTGCCAGCAGTTACTCGGGACAGGCCCATACCACTGAAGCTTTCTTT. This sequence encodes CASSYSGQAHTTEAFF.

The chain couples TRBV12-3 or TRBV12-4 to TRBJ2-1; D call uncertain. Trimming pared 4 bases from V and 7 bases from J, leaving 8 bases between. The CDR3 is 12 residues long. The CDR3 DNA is TGTGCCAGCAGTTGGAAAGGGAATGAGCAGTTCTTC. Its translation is CASSWKGNEQFF.

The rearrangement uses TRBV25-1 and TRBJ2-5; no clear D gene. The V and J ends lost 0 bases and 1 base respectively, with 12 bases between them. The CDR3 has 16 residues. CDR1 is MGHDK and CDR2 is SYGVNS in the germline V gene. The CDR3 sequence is CASSEYVGTAQETQYF. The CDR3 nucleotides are TGTGCCAGCAGTGAATATGTCGGAACAGCCCAAGAGACCCAGTACTTC. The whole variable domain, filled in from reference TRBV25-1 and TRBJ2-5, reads EADIYQTPRYLVIGTGKKITLECSQTMGHDKMYWYQQDPGMELHLIHYSYGVNSTEKGDLSSESTVSRIRTEHFPLTLESARPSHTSQYLCASSEYVGTAQETQYFGPGTRLLVL.

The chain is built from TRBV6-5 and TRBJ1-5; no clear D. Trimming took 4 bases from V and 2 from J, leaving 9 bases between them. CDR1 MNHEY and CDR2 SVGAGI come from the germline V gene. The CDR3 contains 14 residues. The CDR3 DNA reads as TGTGCCAGCAGTTCCACTTTGGGCAATCAGCCCCAGCATTTT. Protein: CASSSTLGNQPQHF.